The TCR beta chain under discussion was sequenced for a study of shared clonotypes between healthy human individuals. Per the germline V gene, CDR1 is WNHNN and CDR2 is SYGVQD (reference sequence). V was shortened by 3 bases and J by 4 bases, with 9 bases between the two germline ends. The CDR3 consists of 13 residues. Assay used: immunoSEQ multiplex PCR; TCRdb lists only in-frame clones, some missing. The data show about 1.5 million clones, 95% to 99% seen once. The TCR sequence derives from a man in his thirties or forties in good health. Sequenced material: naive CD4+ T cells sorted from blood. The subset is: CD45RA+ positively selected. The V call is TRBV10-1, the J call TRBJ1-1; D is unclear. CDR3 sequence: CASSDPGSTEAFF. The CDR3, as DNA: TGCGCCAGCAGTGATCCGGGGTCCACTGAAGCTTTCTTT.